One sample yielded the 20 T cell receptor beta chains listed below, sequenced in a study of control samples from healthy donors and cancer patients. Clones were read by immunoSEQ multiplex PCR, and TCRdb kept only the in-frame ones, dropping some. Of more than 95,000 clones listed, roughly 89% are singletons. Sequenced input: PBMCs. These receptors originate from a man in his sixties with lung cancer.

The chain is built from TRBV10-1 and TRBJ2-1, with D unclear. This CDR3 region has 15 residues. Trimming took 2 bases from V and 0 from J, leaving 8 bases between them. CDR1 is WNHNN, CDR2 SYGVQD, per germline (reference sequence). The CDR3 sequence: CASSERFSSYNEQFF. CDR3 DNA sequence: TGCGCCAGCAGTGAGAGGTTTAGCTCCTACAATGAGCAGTTCTTC.

The V and J genes are TRBV6-6 and TRBJ1-1; D is unclear. Germline values: CDR1 MNHNY, CDR2 SVGAGI (reference sequence). Trimming cost V 5 bases and J 1 base, with 11 bases left between them. CDR3 length equals 14 residues. The CDR3 is CASSPTRGNTEAFF. The CDR3 DNA reads as TGTGCCAGCAGTCCCACCCGGGGGAACACTGAAGCTTTCTTT.

This clone was counted only a few times. The chain recombines TRBV6-5 with TRBJ2-7; 11 bases are shared with TRBD1. Germline loops: CDR1 MNHEY, CDR2 SVGAGI. The trim removed 7 bases at V and 1 base at J, leaving 3 bases unmatched. The CDR3 contains 14 residues. The CDR3 sequence is CASTGQGASYEQYF. The CDR3 DNA is TGTGCCAGCACTGGACAGGGGGCTTCCTACGAGCAGTACTTC.

This clone was seen a handful of times. The chain employs TRBV13 and TRBJ2-3; D remains ambiguous. V gave up 3 bases and J gave up 2 bases, with 3 bases separating them. The CDR3 totals 12 residues. Germline V gene data show CDR1 as PRHDT and CDR2 as FYEKMQ (reference sequence). This CDR3 is CASSFSTDTQYF. In DNA form, the CDR3 reads TGTGCCAGCAGCTTCTCCACAGATACGCAGTATTTT.

This clone was seen a handful of times. CDR3 nucleotide sequence: TGTGCCAGCAGCCAACCCAGGGGCGCGAACTATGGCTACACCTTC. This gives the protein CASSQPRGANYGYTF. The V and J genes are TRBV7-9 and TRBJ1-2; D is possibly TRBD1 (6 bases). CDR3 length: 15 residues. Germline V gives CDR1 SEHNR, CDR2 FQNEAQ (reference sequence). Trimming took 5 bases from V and 2 from J, leaving 15 bases between them.

V and J are TRBV2 and TRBJ2-7, with TRBD2 as a possible D gene (5 bases). The CDR3 consists of 14 residues. From germline, CDR1 is SNHLY and CDR2 FYNNEI. The ends were cut back, 3 bases at V and 7 bases at J, with 16 bases in the middle. The CDR3: CASSDYIGSGEQYV. In DNA form, the CDR3 reads TGTGCCAGCAGTGACTACATAGGATCGGGGGAGCAGTACGTC.

The gene calls are TRBV30 and TRBJ1-2; D is undetermined. V lost 1 base and J lost 5, with 11 bases in between. Germline V gives CDR1 GTSNPN, CDR2 SVGIG (reference sequence). CDR3 size: 13 residues. The CDR3 is CAWSGKVRYGYTF. The CDR3 DNA is TGTGCCTGGAGTGGCAAGGTCCGGTATGGCTACACCTTC. The whole variable domain, remainder taken from reference TRBV30 and TRBJ1-2, is SQTIHQWPATLVQPVGSPLSLECTVEGTSNPNLYWYRQAAGRGLQLLFYSVGIGQISSEVPQNLSASRPQDRQFILSSKKLLLSDSGFYLCAWSGKVRYGYTFGSGTRLTVV.

V usage is TRBV27 and J usage is TRBJ1-6, with D possibly being TRBD1 (6 bases). V was shortened by 4 bases and J by 7 bases, with 14 bases between the two germline ends. The germline gives CDR1 MNHEY, CDR2 SMNVEV (reference sequence). The CDR3 length is 15 residues. CDR3 coding DNA: TGTGCCAGCAGTTCGACCAGGGGCGGGAATTCACCCCTCCACTTT. Translation gives CASSSTRGGNSPLHF.

The J gene is TRBJ2-1, the V gene TRBV21-1; the table's D gene call, TRBD1, was not cross checked with the DNA. TRBV21-1 is a documented pseudogene. The CDR3 loop spans 20 amino acids. In DNA form, the CDR3 reads TGTGCCAGCAGCAGTCCGGGACAGGTCCATTACCCCACCCTCTACAATGAGCAGTTCTTC. Translating gives CASSSPGQVHYPTLYNEQFF.

The V and J genes are TRBV7-6 and TRBJ1-2; 8 bases map to TRBD1. The CDR3 is made up of 14 amino acids. The V gene end was trimmed by 5 bases and the J gene end by 4 bases; junction bases not matched to a gene: 6. The V gene's germline CDR1 is SGHVS and CDR2 FNYEAQ. DNA of the CDR3: TGTGCCAGCAGCCGCGGACAGGGTGGCTATGGCTACACCTTC. This gives the protein CASSRGQGGYGYTF. The variable domain in full, with the rest retrieved from reference TRBV7-6 and TRBJ1-2, is GAGVSQSPRYKVTKRGQDVALRCDPISGHVSLYWYRQALGQGPEFLTYFNYEAQQDKSGLPNDRFSAERPEGSISTLTIQRTEQRDSAMYRCASSRGQGGYGYTFGSGTRLTVV.

The rearrangement uses TRBV3-1 (or the pseudogene TRBV3-2) and TRBJ1-1; D is ambiguous. Trimming took off 7 bases at V and 4 bases at J, with 16 bases between the two ends. This CDR3 region has 14 residues. Germline-derived CDR1 and CDR2 are LGHDT and YNNKEL (reference sequence). The CDR3 DNA sequence: TGTGCCAGCACCACTTCCCTCCTGATCACTGAAGCTTTCTTT. Translated: CASTTSLLITEAFF.

This clone was found a few times. This chain joins TRBV5-1 and TRBJ1-4, with 7 bases matching TRBD1. Germline CDR1 reads SGHRS; CDR2 reads YFSETQ. J was trimmed by 8 bases and V by 1 base; bases with no gene match: 5. This CDR3 contains 14 residues. CDR3 sequence: CASSLRQGQEKLFF. In DNA, the CDR3 is TGCGCCAGCAGCTTGAGACAGGGCCAAGAAAAACTGTTTTTT.

This clone was observed once. This chain uses TRBV27 with TRBJ2-2; TRBD2 is a possible D gene (5 bases). Trimming stripped 6 bases from V and 5 bases from J, with 13 bases between. CDR3 length: 14 amino acids. CDR1 and CDR2 from the germline V gene are MNHEY and SMNVEV (reference sequence). The DNA for the CDR3 is TGTGCCAGCAGGGCGGGTCAACGGACCGGGGAGCTGTTTTTT. This sequence encodes CASRAGQRTGELFF.

This clone was found a few times. CDR3 amino acids: CASNRGNTEAFF. In DNA, the CDR3 is TGTGCCAGCAACAGGGGGAACACTGAAGCTTTCTTT. The chain is built from TRBV2 and TRBJ1-1, with 7 bases lining up with TRBD1. The trim removed 7 bases at V and 1 base at J, leaving 0 bases unmatched. The CDR3 contains 12 residues. The germline gives CDR1 SNHLY, CDR2 FYNNEI.

V and J are TRBV29-1 and TRBJ2-7; TRBD1 agrees at 10 bases. The junction had 7 bases not matched to a gene; V was cut back by 7 bases and J by 7 bases. The CDR3 is 12 amino acids. From germline, CDR1 is SQVTM and CDR2 ANQGSEA. The DNA for the CDR3 is TGCAGCGCAAAAGGGACAGGGGAAGAGCAGTACTTC. This codes for CSAKGTGEEQYF.

This clone came up once. The chain employs TRBV14 and TRBJ1-1, with D hard to call. The V end lost 0 bases, the J end lost 0 bases, and 2 bases lay between the germline ends. Germline loops: CDR1 SGHDN, CDR2 FVKESK. This CDR3 has 13 residues. The CDR3 DNA is TGTGCCAGCAGCCAAGATTTGAACACTGAAGCTTTCTTT. It codes for CASSQDLNTEAFF.

The rearrangement uses TRBV5-6 and TRBJ2-7; D unclear. The CDR3 has 13 residues. Germline CDR1 and CDR2: SGHDT and YYEEEE. Trimming left V 0 bases short and J 7 bases short, with 11 bases between. As DNA, the CDR3 is TGTGCCAGCAGCTTGGGGCAAGCCAGGGAGCAGTACGTC. Translating it yields CASSLGQAREQYV.

V usage is TRBV4-2 and J usage is TRBJ2-5; D possibly matches TRBD1 or TRBD2 (5 bases each). The CDR3 contains 14 residues. V was cut by 1 base and J by 2 bases, with 8 bases left in between. Germline CDR1 is LGHNA and CDR2 is YNFKEQ. In DNA form, the CDR3 reads TGTGCCAGCAGCCAAGGGGGGTCACAAGAGACCCAGTACTTC. The encoded protein is CASSQGGSQETQYF.

This rearrangement joins TRBV19 to TRBJ2-5; TRBD2 might be the D (6 bases). The germline V and J ends were trimmed by 7 bases and 3 bases, with 21 bases remaining between them. This CDR3 spans 16 amino acids. The germline V gene has CDR1 LNHDA and CDR2 SQIVND (reference sequence). In DNA, the CDR3 is TGTGCCAGTAACTCAATGGACGGGGGAAGGAAAGAGACCCAGTACTTC. It encodes CASNSMDGGRKETQYF.

This rearrangement joins TRBV6-4 to TRBJ2-1; 7 bases map to TRBD1. The V segment lost 5 bases and the J segment 1 base; nucleotides outside the gene matches: 5. This CDR3 comprises 15 residues. Germline V gene lookup returns CDR1 MRHNA and CDR2 SNTAGT. In DNA form, the CDR3 reads TGTGCCAGCAGTAACAACAGGGGATCCTACAATGAGCAGTTCTTC. Its protein is CASSNNRGSYNEQFF.